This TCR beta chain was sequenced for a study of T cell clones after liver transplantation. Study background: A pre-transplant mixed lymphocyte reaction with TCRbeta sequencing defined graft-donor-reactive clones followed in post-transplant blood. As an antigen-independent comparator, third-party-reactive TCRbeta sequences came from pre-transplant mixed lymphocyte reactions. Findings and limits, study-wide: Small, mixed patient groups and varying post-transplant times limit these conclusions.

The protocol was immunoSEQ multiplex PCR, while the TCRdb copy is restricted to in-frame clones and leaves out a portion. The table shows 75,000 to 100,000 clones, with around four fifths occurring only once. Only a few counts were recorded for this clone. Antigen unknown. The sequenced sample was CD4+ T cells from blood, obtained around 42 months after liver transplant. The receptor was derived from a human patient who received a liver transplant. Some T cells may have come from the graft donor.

CDR3 in amino acids: CASRYSGGTGELFF. As DNA, the CDR3 is TGTGCCAGCAGATACAGCGGGGGGACCGGGGAGCTGTTTTTT. The rearrangement uses TRBV27 and TRBJ2-2; 9 positions match TRBD2. Germline lookup yields CDR1 MNHEY and CDR2 SMNVEV (reference sequence). This CDR3 comprises 14 residues. Trimming took 6 bases from V and 5 from J; bases not matched to a gene: 4.